This TCR beta chain was observed in a study of post-analysis software for immune sequencing data (dated by TCRdb to between 2015 and 2017). With respect to the entire study: Disease courses on record covered relapsing-remitting, secondary progressive and progressive-relapsing multiple sclerosis, though some patients had no subtype annotation. A subset of samples was prepared in parallel using single-end sample barcoding, then pooled and co-amplified after Illumina adapter ligation. The multiple sclerosis patient repertoires were compared with around ten previously published healthy control repertoires from donors aged about 6 to 26 years. Study-wide findings and limitations: Significantly higher frequencies in patients than in controls were found for about 5 TRBV segments, including TRBV5-6, TRBV5-1 and TRBV20-1. Direct clustering with F measure revealed strong co-clustering of samples prepared in the same batch, which led to a batch-effect correction. The multiple sclerosis patient group was slightly younger than the control group. Multiple sclerosis patients had significantly lower normalized Chao1 diversity than controls, a result that suggests substantial peripheral T-cell clonal expansion.

About this clonotype: Its recognized antigen is unknown. No qualities accompany the bases; no much larger clone lies one base away.

The CDR3 runs 14 residues from the cysteine to the phenylalanine. Solely the CDR3 DNA is kept, with 42 bases framed from the first base. V loses 4 bases of germline sequence and J loses 5 bases, and the interval between the two ends is 13 bases. To demonstrate the VDJtools post-analysis software, TCR beta repertoires were profiled from the peripheral blood of roughly 12 young patients with multiple sclerosis. The multiple sclerosis patients were children and adolescents between roughly 6 and 16 years of age. The library was produced with PCR. The reads were generated on an Illumina HiSeq 2500. Unique molecular identifiers were incorporated into TCR beta cDNA libraries to reduce PCR and sequencing biases. Per 1 to 10 million input T cells, some 500,000 cDNA molecules were obtained, such that each molecule approximated one T cell. The patient libraries were prepared and sequenced using the same protocol as the earlier healthy control dataset. Samples belonging to the same batch were prepared together, multiplexed and sequenced on a shared HiSeq lane. Per the source publication's procedure: MIGEC handled the raw barcoded reads, throwing out single-read molecular identifier groups before consensus assembly and CDR3 extraction. VDJtools was used for post-analysis of the clonotype tables, and diversity was normalized by down-sampling every dataset to the size of the smallest sample. To correct batch-related cross-sample contamination, repertoire overlap clustering matched CDR3 amino acid sequences but not nucleotide sequences. TCRdb took the public reads, trimmed them with fastp at Q25, ran MiXCR for clone calling and kept in-frame beta chains. Each entry merges the rows of one CDR3 protein and shows their most common DNA and genes. These V and J calls rely on TCRdb rather than the paper's analysis. This sample lists fewer than 850,000 distinct CDR3 sequences; 25% to 30% were detected once. Together, the top ten hold 0.56% of the sample.

The chain is made from TRBV12-3 or TRBV12-4 and TRBJ2-3; the D gene assignment is perhaps TRBD1 or TRBD2, with each matching 6 bases. This sequence originates from a girl aged 10-17 years with multiple sclerosis. The sample comprised blood. The bases are TGTGCCAGCAGTTCCAGAGGGGGGAAAGATACGCAGTATTTT. Its protein is CASSSRGGKDTQYF.